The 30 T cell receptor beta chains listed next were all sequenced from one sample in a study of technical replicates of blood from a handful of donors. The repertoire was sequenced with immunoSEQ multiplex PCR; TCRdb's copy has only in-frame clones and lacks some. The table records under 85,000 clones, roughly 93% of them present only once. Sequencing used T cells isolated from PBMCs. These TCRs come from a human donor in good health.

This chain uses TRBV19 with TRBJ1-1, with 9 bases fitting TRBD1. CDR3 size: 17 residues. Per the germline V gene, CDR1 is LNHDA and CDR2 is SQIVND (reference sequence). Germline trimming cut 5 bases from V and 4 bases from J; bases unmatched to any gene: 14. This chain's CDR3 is CASSLRDRALLRTEAFF. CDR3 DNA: TGTGCCAGTAGTCTCCGGGACAGGGCTTTACTTCGCACTGAAGCTTTCTTT.

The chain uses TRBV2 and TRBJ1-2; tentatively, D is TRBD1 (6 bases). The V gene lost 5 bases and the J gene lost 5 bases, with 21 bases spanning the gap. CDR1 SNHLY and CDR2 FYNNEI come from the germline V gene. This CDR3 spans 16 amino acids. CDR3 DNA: TGTGCCAGCAGTACTTTAAAAATCGACAGGATTTATGGCTACACCTTC. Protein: CASSTLKIDRIYGYTF.

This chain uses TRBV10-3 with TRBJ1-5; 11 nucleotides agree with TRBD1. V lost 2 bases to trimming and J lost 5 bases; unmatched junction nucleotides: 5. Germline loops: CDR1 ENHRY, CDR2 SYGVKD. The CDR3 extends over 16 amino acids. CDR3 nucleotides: TGTGCCATCAGTGAGCCCGGGACAGGGGGAGATCAGCCCCAGCATTTT. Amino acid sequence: CAISEPGTGGDQPQHF.

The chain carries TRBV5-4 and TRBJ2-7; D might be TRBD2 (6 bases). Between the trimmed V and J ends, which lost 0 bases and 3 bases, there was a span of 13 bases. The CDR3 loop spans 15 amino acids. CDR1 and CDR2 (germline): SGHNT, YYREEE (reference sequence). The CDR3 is CASSLAAGRDYEQYF. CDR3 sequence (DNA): TGTGCCAGCAGCTTGGCGGCGGGACGGGACTACGAGCAGTACTTC.

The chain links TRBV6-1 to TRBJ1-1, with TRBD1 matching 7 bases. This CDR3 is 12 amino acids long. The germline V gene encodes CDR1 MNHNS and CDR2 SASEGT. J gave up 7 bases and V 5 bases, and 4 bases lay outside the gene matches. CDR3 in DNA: TGTGCCAGCAGTAAACAGGGGATTGAAGCTTTCTTT. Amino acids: CASSKQGIEAFF.

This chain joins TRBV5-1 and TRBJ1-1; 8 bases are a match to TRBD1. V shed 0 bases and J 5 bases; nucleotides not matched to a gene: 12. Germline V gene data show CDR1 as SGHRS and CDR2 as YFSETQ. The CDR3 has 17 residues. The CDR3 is CASSLETGERWRTEAFF. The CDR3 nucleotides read TGCGCCAGCAGCTTGGAGACAGGGGAGAGATGGAGGACTGAAGCTTTCTTT.

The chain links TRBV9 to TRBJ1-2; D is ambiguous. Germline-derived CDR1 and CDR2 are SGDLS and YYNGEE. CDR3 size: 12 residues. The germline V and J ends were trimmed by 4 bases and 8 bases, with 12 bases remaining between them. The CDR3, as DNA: TGTGCCAGCAGCTCGAGCTCATACGGCTACACCTTC. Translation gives CASSSSSYGYTF.

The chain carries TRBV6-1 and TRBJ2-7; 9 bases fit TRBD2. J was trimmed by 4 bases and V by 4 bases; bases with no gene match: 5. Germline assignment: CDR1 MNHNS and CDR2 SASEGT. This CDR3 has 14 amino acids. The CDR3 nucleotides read TGTGCCAGCAGTGGTCTAGCGGGACCGTACGAGCAGTACTTC. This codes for CASSGLAGPYEQYF.

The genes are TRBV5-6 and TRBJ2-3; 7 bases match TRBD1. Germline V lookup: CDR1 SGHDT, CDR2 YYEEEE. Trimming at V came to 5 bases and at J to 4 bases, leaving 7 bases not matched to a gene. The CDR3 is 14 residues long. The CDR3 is CASSSRQGPDTQYF. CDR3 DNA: TGTGCCAGCAGTTCCCGACAGGGCCCAGATACGCAGTATTTT.

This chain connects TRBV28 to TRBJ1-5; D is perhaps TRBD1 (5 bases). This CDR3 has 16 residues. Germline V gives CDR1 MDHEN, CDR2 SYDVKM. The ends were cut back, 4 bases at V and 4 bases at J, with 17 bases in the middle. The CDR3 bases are TGTGCCAGCAGTTCTCACTTTGACAGAATGAATCAGCCCCAGCATTTT. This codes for CASSSHFDRMNQPQHF.

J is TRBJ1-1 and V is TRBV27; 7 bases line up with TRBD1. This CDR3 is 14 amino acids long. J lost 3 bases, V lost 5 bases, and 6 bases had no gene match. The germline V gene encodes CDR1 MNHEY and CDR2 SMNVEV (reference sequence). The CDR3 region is CASSTYTGDTEAFF. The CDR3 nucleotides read TGTGCCAGCAGTACTTACACAGGGGACACTGAAGCTTTCTTT.

CDR3 nucleotides: TGTGCCAGCAGTTTTGCCTATAGAACCGGGGAGCTGTTTTTT. Amino acids: CASSFAYRTGELFF. The J gene is TRBJ2-2, the V gene TRBV27; D gene uncertain. The CDR3 spans 14 residues. V lost 3 bases and J lost 5, with 10 bases in between. Germline-derived CDR1 and CDR2 are MNHEY and SMNVEV (reference sequence).

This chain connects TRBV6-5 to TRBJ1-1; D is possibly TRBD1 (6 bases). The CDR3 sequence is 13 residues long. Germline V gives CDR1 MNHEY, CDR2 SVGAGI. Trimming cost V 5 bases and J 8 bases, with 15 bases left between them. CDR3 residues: CASSQGLTPEAFF. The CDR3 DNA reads TGTGCCAGCAGTCAGGGGCTAACTCCGGAAGCTTTCTTT.

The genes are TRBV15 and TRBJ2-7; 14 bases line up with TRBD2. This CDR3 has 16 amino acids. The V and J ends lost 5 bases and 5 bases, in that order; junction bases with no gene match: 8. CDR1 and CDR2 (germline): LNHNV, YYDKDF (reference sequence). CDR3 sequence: CATSGWTSGGSHEQYF. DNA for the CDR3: TGTGCCACCAGCGGATGGACTAGCGGGGGGTCCCACGAGCAGTACTTC.

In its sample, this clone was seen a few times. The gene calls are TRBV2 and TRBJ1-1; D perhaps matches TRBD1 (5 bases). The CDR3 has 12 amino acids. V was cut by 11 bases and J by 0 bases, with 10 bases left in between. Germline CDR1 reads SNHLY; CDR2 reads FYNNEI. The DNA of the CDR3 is TGTGCCGGACACAATCTGAACACTGAAGCTTTCTTT. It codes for CAGHNLNTEAFF.

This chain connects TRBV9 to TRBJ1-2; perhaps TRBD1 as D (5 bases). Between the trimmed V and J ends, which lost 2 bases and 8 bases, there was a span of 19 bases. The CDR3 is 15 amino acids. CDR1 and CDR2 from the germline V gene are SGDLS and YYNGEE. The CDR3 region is CASSVQDTSWGGYTF. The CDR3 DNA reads TGTGCCAGCAGCGTCCAGGACACTTCCTGGGGAGGCTACACCTTC.

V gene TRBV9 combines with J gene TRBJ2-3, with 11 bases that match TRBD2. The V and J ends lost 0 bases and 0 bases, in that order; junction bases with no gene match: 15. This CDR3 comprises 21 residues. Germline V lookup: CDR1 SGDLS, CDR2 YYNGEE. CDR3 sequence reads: CASSVGGDSGRASFSTDTQYF. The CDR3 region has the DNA TGTGCCAGCAGCGTAGGGGGGGATAGCGGGAGGGCCTCTTTTAGCACAGATACGCAGTATTTT. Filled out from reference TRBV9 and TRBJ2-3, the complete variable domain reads DSGVTQTPKHLITATGQRVTLRCSPRSGDLSVYWYQQSLDQGLQFLIQYYNGEERAKGNILERFSAQQFPDLHSELNLSSLELGDSALYFCASSVGGDSGRASFSTDTQYFGPGTRLTVL.

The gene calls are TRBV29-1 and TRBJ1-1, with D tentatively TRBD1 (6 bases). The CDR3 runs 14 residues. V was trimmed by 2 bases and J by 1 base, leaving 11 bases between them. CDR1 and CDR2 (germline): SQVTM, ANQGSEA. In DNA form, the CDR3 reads TGCAGCGTTGAACCGGGACAAGCGAACACTGAAGCTTTCTTT. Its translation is CSVEPGQANTEAFF.

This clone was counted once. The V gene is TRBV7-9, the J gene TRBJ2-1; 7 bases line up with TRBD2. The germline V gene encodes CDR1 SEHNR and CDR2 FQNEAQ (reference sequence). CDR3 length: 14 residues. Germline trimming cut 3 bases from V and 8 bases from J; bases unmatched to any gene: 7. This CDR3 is CASSLASGFYEQFF. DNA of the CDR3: TGTGCCAGCAGCTTGGCTAGCGGCTTCTATGAGCAGTTCTTC.

DNA for the CDR3: TGTGCCATCCTAAGTACTAGCGGGAGTACCGGGGAGCTGTTTTTT. It codes for CAILSTSGSTGELFF. This sequence joins TRBV10-3 and TRBJ2-2; 11 bases map to TRBD2. The CDR3 totals 15 residues. Germline lookup yields CDR1 ENHRY and CDR2 SYGVKD. The trim removed 8 bases at V and 5 bases at J, leaving 7 bases unmatched.

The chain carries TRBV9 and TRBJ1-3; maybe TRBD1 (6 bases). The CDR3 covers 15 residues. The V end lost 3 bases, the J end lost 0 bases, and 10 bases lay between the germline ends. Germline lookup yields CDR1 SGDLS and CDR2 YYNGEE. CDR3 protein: CASSEGQSSGNTIYF. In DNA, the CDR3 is TGTGCCAGCAGCGAAGGACAGTCCTCTGGAAACACCATATATTTT.

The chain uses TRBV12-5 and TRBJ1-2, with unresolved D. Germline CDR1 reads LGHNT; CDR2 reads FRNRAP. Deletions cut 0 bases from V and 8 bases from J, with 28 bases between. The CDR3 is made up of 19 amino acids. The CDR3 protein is CASGLVGADLSEAIDGYTF. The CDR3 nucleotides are TGTGCTAGTGGTTTGGTAGGAGCTGACCTTTCTGAGGCTATAGACGGCTACACCTTC.

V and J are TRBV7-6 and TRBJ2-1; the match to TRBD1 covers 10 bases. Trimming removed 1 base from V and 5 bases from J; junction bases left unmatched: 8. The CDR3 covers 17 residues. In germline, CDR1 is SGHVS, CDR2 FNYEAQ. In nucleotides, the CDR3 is TGTGCCAGCAGCTTAGTAATTGGGACAGGGGAAAACAATGAGCAGTTCTTC. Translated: CASSLVIGTGENNEQFF.

The CDR3 coding sequence is TGCAGCGTTACAGGGGACAGGGGGCGCAGGGAGCAGTACTTC. Translation gives CSVTGDRGRREQYF. This rearrangement joins TRBV29-1 to TRBJ2-7, with 12 nucleotides matching TRBD1. Germline CDR1 reads SQVTM; CDR2 reads ANQGSEA. With 5 bases clipped from V and 7 bases from J, the junction kept 9 bases outside the gene matches. The CDR3 consists of 14 residues.

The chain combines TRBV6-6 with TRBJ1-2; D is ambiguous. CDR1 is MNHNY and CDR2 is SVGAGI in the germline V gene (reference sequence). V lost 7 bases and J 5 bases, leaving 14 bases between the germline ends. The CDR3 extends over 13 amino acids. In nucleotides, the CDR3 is TGTGCCAGCAACAACGAGGGCCAGTATGGCTACACCTTC. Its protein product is CASNNEGQYGYTF.

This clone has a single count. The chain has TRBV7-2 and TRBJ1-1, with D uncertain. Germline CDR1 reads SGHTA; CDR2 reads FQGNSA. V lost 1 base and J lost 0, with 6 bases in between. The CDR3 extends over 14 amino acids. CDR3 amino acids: CASSLGNMNTEAFF. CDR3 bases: TGTGCCAGCAGCTTAGGCAACATGAACACTGAAGCTTTCTTT.

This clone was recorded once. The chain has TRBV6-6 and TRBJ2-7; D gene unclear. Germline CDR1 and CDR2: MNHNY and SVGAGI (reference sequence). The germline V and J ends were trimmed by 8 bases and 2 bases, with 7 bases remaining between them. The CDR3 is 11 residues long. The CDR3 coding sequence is TGTGCCAGCGGTCTAGCCTACGAGCAGTACTTC. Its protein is CASGLAYEQYF.

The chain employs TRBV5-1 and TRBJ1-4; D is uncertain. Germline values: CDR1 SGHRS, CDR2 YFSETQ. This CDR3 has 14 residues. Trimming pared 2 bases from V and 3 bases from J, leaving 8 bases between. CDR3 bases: TGCGCCAGCAGCTTTCAATCGGCTAATGAAAAACTGTTTTTT. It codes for CASSFQSANEKLFF.

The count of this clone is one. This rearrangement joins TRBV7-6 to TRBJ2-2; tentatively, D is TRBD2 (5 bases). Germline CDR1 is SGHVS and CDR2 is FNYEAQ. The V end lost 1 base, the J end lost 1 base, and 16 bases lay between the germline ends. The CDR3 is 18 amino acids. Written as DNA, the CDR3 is TGTGCCAGCAGCTTAGAACTTTGGTTCGGGGAGAACACCGGGGAGCTGTTTTTT. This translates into CASSLELWFGENTGELFF.

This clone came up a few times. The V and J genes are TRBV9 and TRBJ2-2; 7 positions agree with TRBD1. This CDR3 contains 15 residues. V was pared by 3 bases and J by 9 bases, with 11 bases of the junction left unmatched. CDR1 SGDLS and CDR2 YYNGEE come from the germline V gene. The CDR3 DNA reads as TGTGCCAGCAGCGACTGGACAGGTGCGGACCGGGAGCTGTTTTTT. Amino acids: CASSDWTGADRELFF.